These 13 T cell receptor beta chains share one sample of origin, sequenced in a study of Ad26.COV2.S vaccination and SARS-CoV-2 variants. Sequencing was performed with immunoSEQ multiplex PCR; in TCRdb, only in-frame clones are kept and a portion is missing. This table holds about 390,000 clones, about 92% found once. The treatment was: 15 to 20 received Ad26.COV2.S at low or high dose, single or two shots; 5 received placebo; per-sample allocation not given. Samples came from day 63 after the first vaccine or placebo injection. The sample was peripheral blood, taken in a trial of Ad26.COV2.S vaccine versus placebo. Receptors originate from a person between 18 and 65 years old who received the Ad26.COV2.S COVID-19 vaccine or a placebo.

The V call is TRBV18, the J call TRBJ2-7; a weak D match, TRBD1 (6 bases). The CDR3 totals 12 residues. Germline lookup yields CDR1 KGHSH and CDR2 LQKENI. Trimming took off 4 bases at V and 5 bases at J, with 9 bases between the two ends. The CDR3 loop is CASSLRTDEQYF. DNA of the CDR3: TGTGCCAGCTCACTCCGGACAGACGAGCAGTACTTC. Full variable domain (outside the CDR3, taken from reference TRBV18 and TRBJ2-7): NAGVMQNPRHLVRRRGQEARLRCSPMKGHSHVYWYRQLPEEGLKFMVYLQKENIIDESGMPKERFSAEFPKEGPSILRIQQVVRGDSAAYFCASSLRTDEQYFGPGTRLTVT.

This chain joins TRBV7-2 and TRBJ1-2; TRBD1 aligns across 10 bases. The length of the CDR3 is 17 residues. CDR1 is SGHTA and CDR2 is FQGNSA in the germline V gene. V shed 6 bases and J 1 base; nucleotides not matched to a gene: 11. The CDR3 region is CASREGGQGTLNYGYTF. The CDR3 nucleotides read TGTGCCAGCAGAGAAGGGGGACAGGGGACCCTTAACTATGGCTACACCTTC.

The CDR3: CASTDRAGGNTIYF. The DNA for the CDR3 is TGTGCCAGCACGGACAGGGCGGGTGGAAACACCATATATTTT. The chain joins TRBV18 to TRBJ1-3; 8 nucleotides agree with TRBD1. V lost 8 bases to trimming and J lost 3 bases; unmatched junction nucleotides: 6. CDR3 length equals 14 residues. Germline values: CDR1 KGHSH, CDR2 LQKENI.

This clone was observed once. V gene TRBV21-1 combines with J gene TRBJ1-5. TRBV21-1 is labeled a pseudogene. The CDR3 is 15 amino acids. CDR3 sequence reads: CASSKGSATDQPQHF. In DNA, the CDR3 is TGTGCCAGCAGCAAAGGGTCAGCTACTGATCAGCCCCAGCATTTT.

This chain links TRBV28 with TRBJ2-1, with no clear D. The V gene's germline CDR1 is MDHEN and CDR2 SYDVKM. The germline V and J ends were trimmed by 10 bases and 4 bases, with 17 bases remaining between them. The length of the CDR3 is 14 residues. CDR3 DNA sequence: TGTGCCACCTACCGGCAGGCAATTTACAATGAGCAGTTCTTC. Protein: CATYRQAIYNEQFF.

The chain couples TRBV3-1 (or the pseudogene TRBV3-2) to TRBJ2-1; D possibly corresponds to TRBD2 (5 bases). Germline values: CDR1 LGHDT, CDR2 YNNKEL (reference sequence). The CDR3 loop spans 15 amino acids. V lost 4 bases and J lost 2, with 12 bases in between. In DNA form, the CDR3 reads TGTGCCAGCAGCCTCCGGACTTTCGCCTACAATGAGCAGTTCTTC. Translated, it gives CASSLRTFAYNEQFF.

The gene calls are TRBV2 and TRBJ1-5; no definite D call. Germline V gene lookup returns CDR1 SNHLY and CDR2 FYNNEI. V was shortened by 5 bases and J by 1 base, with 15 bases between the two germline ends. The CDR3 has 16 residues. The CDR3 DNA reads as TGTGCCAGCAGTCGCAAGGGAGGAGTGAGCAATCAGCCCCAGCATTTT. It yields the protein CASSRKGGVSNQPQHF. Full variable domain (remainder filled in from reference TRBV2 and TRBJ1-5): EPEVTQTPSHQVTQMGQEVILRCVPISNHLYFYWYRQILGQKVEFLVSFYNNEISEKSEIFDDQFSVERPDGSNFTLKIRSTKLEDSAMYFCASSRKGGVSNQPQHFGDGTRLSIL.

The gene calls are TRBV5-6 and TRBJ1-3, with D perhaps TRBD1 (6 bases). Trimming stripped 4 bases from V and 0 bases from J, with 11 bases between. Germline values: CDR1 SGHDT, CDR2 YYEEEE. The CDR3 covers 15 residues. The CDR3 spells CASSTRTVSGNTIYF. CDR3 bases: TGTGCCAGCAGCACAAGGACAGTCTCTGGAAACACCATATATTTT. Drawing the rest from reference TRBV5-6 and TRBJ1-3, the complete variable domain is DAGVTQSPTHLIKTRGQQVTLRCSPKSGHDTVSWYQQALGQGPQFIFQYYEEEERQRGNFPDRFSGHQFPNYSSELNVNALLLGDSALYLCASSTRTVSGNTIYFGEGSWLTVV.

The V and J genes are TRBV2 and TRBJ2-2; tentative D call: TRBD2 (6 bases). The CDR3 runs to 17 residues. Germline V gene lookup returns CDR1 SNHLY and CDR2 FYNNEI. Trimming cost V 3 bases and J 7 bases, with 21 bases left between them. The CDR3 spells CASSDWVIGTAGGELFF. The CDR3 DNA follows: TGTGCCAGCAGTGATTGGGTTATAGGAACAGCGGGCGGGGAGCTGTTTTTT.

CDR3 loop: CASSFDLEAFF. CDR3 nucleotide sequence: TGTGCCAGCAGTTTTGATCTTGAAGCTTTCTTT. The genes are TRBV12-3 or TRBV12-4 and TRBJ1-1; D gene ambiguous. The CDR3 sequence is 11 residues long. V was shortened by 3 bases and J by 7 bases, with 6 bases between the two germline ends.

This chain connects TRBV19 to TRBJ2-1, with 11 bases matching TRBD1. The CDR3 loop spans 15 amino acids. CDR1 and CDR2 (germline): LNHDA, SQIVND (reference sequence). After removal of 6 bases from V and 7 bases from J, the junction contained 8 bases not matched to a gene. As DNA, the CDR3 is TGTGCCAGTAGGGACCCGGGACAGGGGGAAAATGAGCAGTTCTTC. It yields the protein CASRDPGQGENEQFF. The variable domain in full, with the rest retrieved from reference TRBV19 and TRBJ2-1, is DGGITQSPKYLFRKEGQNVTLSCEQNLNHDAMYWYRQDPGQGLRLIYYSQIVNDFQKGDIAEGYSVSREKKESFPLTVTSAQKNPTAFYLCASRDPGQGENEQFFGPGTRLTVL.

The rearrangement joins TRBV5-8 to TRBJ2-3, with TRBD2 matching 8 bases. Germline V gives CDR1 SGHTS, CDR2 YDEGEE. The CDR3 length is 16 residues. V gave up 0 bases and J gave up 4 bases; unmatched junction bases: 7. The CDR3 sequence is CASSLVSGGLADTQYF. As DNA, the CDR3 is TGTGCCAGCAGCTTGGTTTCGGGGGGGCTAGCAGATACGCAGTATTTT.

This clone came up many times. The rearrangement uses TRBV30 and TRBJ2-7; a weak D match, TRBD2 (6 bases). CDR1 is GTSNPN and CDR2 is SVGIG in the germline V gene (reference sequence). Deletions cut 3 bases from V and 5 bases from J, with 17 bases between. The length of the CDR3 is 14 residues. In DNA form, the CDR3 reads TGTGCCTGGAGGCCCCGCGGGGAGGCCGACGAGCAGTACTTC. Translating it yields CAWRPRGEADEQYF.